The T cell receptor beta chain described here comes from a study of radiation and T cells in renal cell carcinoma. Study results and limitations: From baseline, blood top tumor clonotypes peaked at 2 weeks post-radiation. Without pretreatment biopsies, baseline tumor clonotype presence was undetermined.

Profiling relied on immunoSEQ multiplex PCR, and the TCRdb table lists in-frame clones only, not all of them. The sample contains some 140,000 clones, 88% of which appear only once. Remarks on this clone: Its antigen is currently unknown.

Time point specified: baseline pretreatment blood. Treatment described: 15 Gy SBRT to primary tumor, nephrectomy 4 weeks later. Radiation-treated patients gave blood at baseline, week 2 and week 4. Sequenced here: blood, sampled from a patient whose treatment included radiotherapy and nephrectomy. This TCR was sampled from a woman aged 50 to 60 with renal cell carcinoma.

CDR3 region: CASTPQGFNGYTF. CDR3 coding DNA: TGCGCCAGCACCCCCCAGGGGTTTAATGGCTACACCTTC. The rearrangement joins TRBV10-2 to TRBJ1-2, with D maybe TRBD1 (6 bases). The CDR3 has 13 residues. V was pared by 7 bases and J by 6 bases, with 15 bases between. Germline V gene lookup returns CDR1 WSHSY and CDR2 SAAADI.